Below are 10 T cell receptor beta chains sequenced from a single sample in a study of PD-L1 blockade in urothelial cancer. Profiled with immunoSEQ multiplex PCR; TCRdb holds only in-frame clones, not every one. The sample has about 38,000 clones; 80% to 95% are singletons. Sequences were derived from PBMCs, sampled around atezolizumab (anti-PD-L1) treatment. These receptors all stem from a man aged 65-85 years with urothelial cancer.

The V call is TRBV15, the J call TRBJ2-5, with 13 bases aligning to TRBD2. The trim removed 5 bases at V and 5 bases at J, leaving 8 bases unmatched. CDR1 and CDR2 from the germline V gene are LNHNV and YYDKDF (reference sequence). The CDR3 runs 16 residues. The CDR3 loop reads CATSHRTSGRGETQYF. CDR3 nucleotide sequence: TGTGCCACCAGCCACCGGACTAGCGGGAGAGGGGAGACCCAGTACTTC.

The rearrangement links TRBV7-9 to TRBJ1-1, with D unresolved. The germline V and J ends were trimmed by 2 bases and 1 base, with 5 bases remaining between them. CDR1 is SEHNR, CDR2 FQNEAQ, per germline (reference sequence). The CDR3 contains 13 residues. In nucleotides, the CDR3 is TGTGCCAGCAGCTTATGGGCGAACACTGAAGCTTTCTTT. Its translation: CASSLWANTEAFF.

The V and J genes are TRBV19 and TRBJ2-3; the D gene is possibly TRBD1 (5 bases). The CDR3 is 13 residues long. Germline-derived CDR1 and CDR2 are LNHDA and SQIVND (reference sequence). Trimming took off 9 bases at V and 0 bases at J, with 10 bases between the two ends. CDR3 in DNA: TGTGCCAGCACAGGAAGGAGCACAGATACGCAGTATTTT. Translating gives CASTGRSTDTQYF. Full variable domain (rest looked up from reference TRBV19 and TRBJ2-3): DGGITQSPKYLFRKEGQNVTLSCEQNLNHDAMYWYRQDPGQGLRLIYYSQIVNDFQKGDIAEGYSVSREKKESFPLTVTSAQKNPTAFYLCASTGRSTDTQYFGPGTRLTVL.

This chain uses TRBV7-9 with TRBJ2-6; weak D call: TRBD1 (6 bases). Germline CDR1 is SEHNR and CDR2 is FQNEAQ (reference sequence). V was cut by 7 bases and J by 4 bases, with 23 bases left in between. This CDR3 contains 18 residues. CDR3: CASITLRPGAQGANVLTF. The CDR3 DNA follows: TGTGCCAGCATCACACTTAGGCCAGGGGCGCAAGGGGCCAACGTCCTGACTTTC. Looking up the rest from reference TRBV7-9 and TRBJ2-6 gives the full variable domain: DTGVSQNPRHKITKRGQNVTFRCDPISEHNRLYWYRQTLGQGPEFLTYFQNEAQLEKSRLLSDRFSAERPKGSFSTLEIQRTEQGDSAMYLCASITLRPGAQGANVLTFGAGSRLTVL.

The J gene is TRBJ1-6, the V gene TRBV5-1, with D possibly matching TRBD1 (6 bases). V lost 0 bases and J lost 7, with 11 bases in between. Germline CDR1 is SGHRS and CDR2 is YFSETQ. This CDR3 is 15 amino acids long. The CDR3 bases are TGCGCCAGCAGCTTGGTGACAGGCGGGAATTCACCCCTCCACTTT. This codes for CASSLVTGGNSPLHF.

The J gene is TRBJ1-1, the V gene TRBV30; TRBD1 agrees at 7 bases. The CDR3 runs 13 residues. Germline CDR1 is GTSNPN and CDR2 is SVGIG (reference sequence). V shed 2 bases, J shed 4 bases, and the junction held 4 bases outside the gene matches. This CDR3 reads CAWSPTGPTEAFF. The CDR3, as DNA: TGTGCCTGGAGTCCGACAGGGCCCACTGAAGCTTTCTTT. Based on the CDR3 plus reference TRBV30 and TRBJ1-1, the full variable domain is SQTIHQWPATLVQPVGSPLSLECTVEGTSNPNLYWYRQAAGRGLQLLFYSVGIGQISSEVPQNLSASRPQDRQFILSSKKLLLSDSGFYLCAWSPTGPTEAFFGQGTRLTVV.

CDR3 region: CASSIGAGGTQYF. The CDR3 bases are TGTGCCAGTAGTATAGGGGCAGGGGGGACCCAGTACTTC. This chain joins TRBV19 and TRBJ2-5; 7 positions agree with TRBD1. From germline, CDR1 is LNHDA and CDR2 SQIVND (reference sequence). Trimming removed 1 base from V and 7 bases from J; junction bases left unmatched: 3. This CDR3 is built from 13 residues.

The rearrangement links TRBV7-7 to TRBJ2-5; a weak D match, TRBD1 (6 bases). Trimming took 5 bases from V and 4 from J, leaving 14 bases between them. Germline loops: CDR1 SSHAT, CDR2 FNYEAQ (reference sequence). The CDR3 runs 14 residues. The CDR3 protein is CASSPTGTLETQYF. DNA of the CDR3: TGTGCCAGCAGCCCAACCGGGACACTAGAGACCCAGTACTTC.

The CDR3 DNA reads TGTGCCAGTAGTAAACTAGCGGGAGTTTACAATGAGCAGTTCTTC. This encodes CASSKLAGVYNEQFF. The chain carries TRBV19 and TRBJ2-1; 11 bases agree with TRBD2. Losses at the gene ends were 4 bases for V and 4 bases for J; bases not matched to a gene: 3. Per the germline V gene, CDR1 is LNHDA and CDR2 is SQIVND (reference sequence). The CDR3 contains 15 residues.

This clone was detected only once. The V gene is TRBV7-8, the J gene TRBJ2-2; possibly TRBD2 for D (7 bases). V lost 1 base, J lost 2 bases, and 14 bases lay in between. Germline loops: CDR1 SGHVS, CDR2 FQNEAQ. The CDR3 totals 17 residues. The CDR3 here is CASSLDAGAANTGELFF. The CDR3 bases are TGTGCCAGCAGCTTAGATGCGGGGGCGGCAAACACCGGGGAGCTGTTTTTT.